These T cell receptor beta chains were read from a single sample in a study of cytomegalovirus exposure and HLA in healthy donors. Some clones are missing from TCRdb's copy, which holds only in-frame ones; the method was immunoSEQ multiplex PCR. The table lists over 150,000 clones, almost 80% of them singletons, with about 1.3% in the top ten. The sequencing input was PBMCs. These receptor sequences come from a woman aged 50 to 65 in good health and CMV-seronegative. The CDR3 runs from the conserved cysteine through the conserved F or W. The D gene is left open where the match is weak. Not all rows give a size; the values are once, few, many and, for expanded clones, a class.

d_gene: TRBD1; j_gene: TRBJ2-7; v_gene: TRBV19; abundance: .; CDR3aa: CASSTPDRAVTYEQYF; CDR3nt: TGTGCCAGTAGTACGCCGGACAGGGCAGTCACCTACGAGCAGTACTTC
d_gene: TRBD2; j_gene: TRBJ2-7; v_gene: TRBV7-2; abundance: once; CDR3aa: CASSLAGQKVYEQYF; CDR3nt: TGTGCCAGCAGCCTAGCGGGGCAAAAGGTTTACGAGCAGTACTTC
d_gene: .; j_gene: TRBJ1-1; v_gene: TRBV20-1; abundance: .; CDR3aa: CSASRGEAFF; CDR3nt: TGCAGTGCAAGCAGGGGTGAAGCTTTCTTT
d_gene: .; j_gene: TRBJ1-4; v_gene: TRBV6-6; abundance: .; CDR3aa: CATTEVYMVSSELFF; CDR3nt: TGTGCCACCACTGAGGTCTACATGGTCTCGTCGGAACTGTTTTTT
d_gene: TRBD1; j_gene: TRBJ2-2; v_gene: TRBV5-1; abundance: .; CDR3aa: CASSLTGDRNTGELFF; CDR3nt: TGCGCCAGCAGTTTAACAGGGGATCGGAACACCGGGGAGCTGTTTTTT
d_gene: TRBD1; j_gene: TRBJ1-2; v_gene: TRBV19; abundance: .; CDR3aa: CASRATGVEGYTF; CDR3nt: TGTGCCAGTAGGGCTACAGGGGTTGAAGGCTACACCTTC
d_gene: TRBD1; j_gene: TRBJ2-3; v_gene: TRBV5-1; abundance: .; CDR3aa: CASSMTGGEDTQYF; CDR3nt: TGCGCCAGCAGCATGACAGGGGGCGAAGATACGCAGTATTTT
d_gene: .; j_gene: TRBJ2-7; v_gene: TRBV9; abundance: .; CDR3aa: CASSERTGTTYEQYF; CDR3nt: TGTGCCAGCAGCGAGAGAACCGGGACAACCTACGAGCAGTACTTC
d_gene: .; j_gene: TRBJ1-6; v_gene: TRBV29-1; abundance: .; CDR3aa: CSVAGQRYNSPLHF; CDR3nt: TGCAGCGTTGCCGGGCAGCGGTATAATTCACCCCTCCACTTT
d_gene: .; j_gene: TRBJ2-7; v_gene: TRBV28; abundance: .; CDR3aa: CASTQAYEQYF; CDR3nt: TGTGCCAGCACCCAGGCTTACGAGCAGTACTTC
d_gene: .; j_gene: TRBJ2-5; v_gene: TRBV19; abundance: .; CDR3aa: CASSIEAPQETQYF; CDR3nt: TGTGCCAGTAGTATAGAAGCCCCCCAAGAGACCCAGTACTTC
d_gene: TRBD2; j_gene: TRBJ2-3; v_gene: TRBV5-4; abundance: .; CDR3aa: CASSLYLSGGGTDTQYF; CDR3nt: TGTGCCAGCAGCTTGTATTTAAGCGGGGGAGGCACAGATACGCAGTATTTT
d_gene: .; j_gene: TRBJ1-5; v_gene: TRBV5-8; abundance: .; CDR3aa: CASSFLLSNQPQHF; CDR3nt: TGTGCCAGCAGCTTTCTCCTTAGCAATCAGCCCCAGCATTTT
d_gene: TRBD1; j_gene: TRBJ1-2; v_gene: TRBV6-5; abundance: .; CDR3aa: CASSLGGQAYGYTF; CDR3nt: TGTGCCAGCAGCCTCGGGGGACAGGCGTATGGCTACACCTTC
d_gene: .; j_gene: TRBJ2-7; v_gene: TRBV29-1; abundance: .; CDR3aa: CSVGGGFGGSYEQYF; CDR3nt: TGCAGCGTTGGAGGAGGGTTTGGGGGTAGCTACGAGCAGTACTTC
d_gene: .; j_gene: TRBJ1-3; v_gene: TRBV5-1; abundance: .; CDR3aa: CASSLEAGVRNTIYF; CDR3nt: TGCGCCAGCAGCTTGGAGGCGGGGGTTCGAAACACCATATATTTT
d_gene: .; j_gene: TRBJ1-1; v_gene: TRBV27; abundance: .; CDR3aa: CASSYQGSTEAFF; CDR3nt: TGTGCCAGCAGTTACCAGGGGAGCACTGAAGCTTTCTTT
d_gene: TRBD1; j_gene: TRBJ1-5; v_gene: TRBV7-9; abundance: .; CDR3aa: CASSLYRTGDNQPQHF; CDR3nt: TGTGCCAGCAGCTTATATAGAACAGGGGACAATCAGCCCCAGCATTTT
d_gene: .; j_gene: TRBJ2-1; v_gene: TRBV18; abundance: .; CDR3aa: CASSPLKANRNNEQFF; CDR3nt: TGTGCCAGCTCACCACTCAAGGCGAACAGAAACAATGAGCAGTTCTTC
d_gene: TRBD1; j_gene: TRBJ2-1; v_gene: TRBV7-9; abundance: once; CDR3aa: CASSPRGGQGRGEQFF; CDR3nt: TGTGCCAGCAGCCCTCGAGGGGGACAGGGTCGAGGTGAGCAGTTCTTC
d_gene: TRBD1; j_gene: TRBJ2-7; v_gene: TRBV10-3; abundance: .; CDR3aa: CAMAGTGSYEQYF; CDR3nt: TGTGCCATGGCCGGGACAGGATCCTACGAGCAGTACTTC
d_gene: .; j_gene: TRBJ1-1; v_gene: TRBV19; abundance: .; CDR3aa: CASTRTGTEAFF; CDR3nt: TGTGCCAGTACCCGAACAGGGACTGAAGCTTTCTTT
d_gene: TRBD2; j_gene: TRBJ2-7; v_gene: TRBV7-6; abundance: .; CDR3aa: CASSAGTSGPYEQYF; CDR3nt: TGTGCCAGCAGCGCCGGGACTAGCGGGCCATACGAGCAGTACTTC
d_gene: .; j_gene: TRBJ1-1; v_gene: TRBV6-1; abundance: many; CDR3aa: CASSYSESTEAFF; CDR3nt: TGTGCCAGCAGCTACAGTGAGAGCACTGAAGCTTTCTTT
d_gene: .; j_gene: TRBJ2-7; v_gene: TRBV11-2; abundance: .; CDR3aa: CASSLAPSVYEQYF; CDR3nt: TGTGCCAGCAGCTTAGCGCCCAGCGTCTACGAGCAGTACTTC
d_gene: TRBD1; j_gene: TRBJ1-1; v_gene: TRBV5-1; abundance: .; CDR3aa: CASSWGQGLDTEAFF; CDR3nt: TGCGCCAGCAGCTGGGGACAGGGATTGGACACTGAAGCTTTCTTT
d_gene: TRBD1; j_gene: TRBJ2-1; v_gene: TRBV5-1; abundance: .; CDR3aa: CASSERQGAAGEQFF; CDR3nt: TGCGCCAGCAGCGAAAGACAGGGGGCGGCGGGTGAGCAGTTCTTC
d_gene: .; j_gene: TRBJ2-7; v_gene: TRBV4-1; abundance: .; CDR3aa: CASSQAQTYEQYF; CDR3nt: TGCGCCAGCAGCCAAGCCCAGACCTACGAGCAGTACTTC
d_gene: .; j_gene: TRBJ2-7; v_gene: TRBV4-3; abundance: .; CDR3aa: CASSQDLSRLGEQYF; CDR3nt: TGCGCCAGCAGCCAAGATCTATCCAGGTTGGGTGAGCAGTACTTC